Each of the 18 T cell receptor beta chains below was sequenced from the same sample in a study of PD-L1 blockade in urothelial cancer (TCRdb year 2017). The library was obtained by the immunoSEQ multiplex PCR assay. The clones in this table, taken by TCRdb from immuneACCESS, are in-frame only. Not every clone is retained; where verified, under half of the shortfall comes from an unresolved V gene, and the cause of the rest is unknown. The sample table shows more than 40,000 clones, and more than 75% are seen once. The top ten constitute approximately 16% of the sample. The sequences come from PBMCs, collected around atezolizumab (anti-PD-L1) treatment. These receptors all come from a man aged 60-69 years with urothelial cancer.

V gene TRBV2 combines with J gene TRBJ2-7, with D possibly matching TRBD2 (5 bases). V was cut by 3 bases and J by 2 bases, with 11 bases left in between. From germline, CDR1 is SNHLY and CDR2 FYNNEI. The CDR3 totals 14 residues. The CDR3 reads CASSEGFGAYEQYF. CDR3 sequence (DNA): TGTGCCAGCAGTGAGGGGTTCGGGGCCTACGAGCAGTACTTC.

The chain uses TRBV11-2 and TRBJ2-5; 10 bases fit TRBD2. Germline V gives CDR1 SGHAT, CDR2 FQNNGV. There are 17 residues in the CDR3. V gave up 1 base and J gave up 2 bases; unmatched junction bases: 7. CDR3: CASSLGLLAGLQETQYF. For the CDR3, the DNA is TGTGCCAGCAGCTTAGGACTACTAGCGGGACTACAAGAGACCCAGTACTTC.

The chain is built from TRBV12-5 and TRBJ1-2, with a weak D call TRBD1 (6 bases). V shed 1 base and J shed 4 bases, with 22 bases lying between them. The V gene's germline CDR1 is LGHNT and CDR2 FRNRAP. CDR3 length: 18 residues. CDR3 loop: CASGLGSTERGIPYGYTF. CDR3 nucleotide sequence: TGTGCTAGTGGTTTGGGATCGACCGAAAGGGGGATCCCCTATGGCTACACCTTC.

J is TRBJ2-3 and V is TRBV10-1; 13 bases match TRBD2. The J segment lost 3 bases and the V segment lost 9 bases, leaving 12 bases of the junction unmatched. CDR1 is WNHNN and CDR2 is SYGVQD in the germline V gene (reference sequence). The CDR3 is 17 amino acids. The CDR3 reads CASTGTSGEGGTDTQYF. CDR3 nucleotide sequence: TGCGCCAGTACCGGGACTAGCGGGGAGGGGGGGACAGATACGCAGTATTTT.

The chain carries TRBV29-1 and TRBJ2-1; 7 bases agree with TRBD1. There are 13 residues in the CDR3. Trimming took 6 bases from V and 6 from J; bases not matched to a gene: 8. Germline V gene sequence: CDR1 SQVTM, CDR2 ANQGSEA. CDR3 coding DNA: TGCAGCGTGGCCGGGGACAGATTCAATGAGCAGTTCTTC. Translated: CSVAGDRFNEQFF.

The chain links TRBV7-3 to TRBJ2-1; 9 positions match TRBD1. Germline CDR1 and CDR2: SGHTA and FQGTGA. Trimming took 6 bases from V and 2 from J; bases not matched to a gene: 8. The CDR3 contains 16 residues. The CDR3 nucleotides read TGTGCCAGCAGGTGGGACAGGGAGACGGCCTACAATGAGCAGTTCTTC. This translates into CASRWDRETAYNEQFF.

V usage is TRBV30 and J usage is TRBJ2-5; D gene uncertain. The germline gives CDR1 GTSNPN, CDR2 SVGIG (reference sequence). Deletions cut 2 bases from V and 4 bases from J, with 5 bases between. The CDR3 covers 11 residues. CDR3 sequence (DNA): TGTGCCTGGAGTATCGGAGAGACCCAGTACTTC. This encodes CAWSIGETQYF. Full variable domain (remainder filled in from reference TRBV30 and TRBJ2-5): SQTIHQWPATLVQPVGSPLSLECTVEGTSNPNLYWYRQAAGRGLQLLFYSVGIGQISSEVPQNLSASRPQDRQFILSSKKLLLSDSGFYLCAWSIGETQYFGPGTRLLVL.

The J gene is TRBJ2-7, the V gene TRBV5-8; unclear D gene. V was pared by 2 bases and J by 4 bases, with 4 bases between. The CDR3 totals 11 residues. CDR1 SGHTS and CDR2 YDEGEE come from the germline V gene. The CDR3 protein is CASSFMYEQYF. The DNA of the CDR3 is TGTGCCAGCAGCTTTATGTACGAGCAGTACTTC.

This clone has more than one count but fewer than ten. The chain employs TRBV28 and TRBJ1-1, with 10 bases lining up with TRBD1. V lost 5 bases, J lost 4 bases, and 1 base stayed unmatched. CDR3 length equals 13 residues. CDR1 is MDHEN and CDR2 is SYDVKM in the germline V gene. CDR3 amino acids: CASSRQGATEAFF. The CDR3 DNA reads TGTGCCAGCAGTCGACAGGGGGCCACTGAAGCTTTCTTT.

This chain uses TRBV13 with TRBJ2-1; 8 bases agree with TRBD2. V gave up 4 bases and J gave up 5 bases; unmatched junction bases: 10. The CDR3 is made up of 16 amino acids. CDR1 and CDR2 from the germline V gene are PRHDT and FYEKMQ (reference sequence). The CDR3 protein is CASSSPTGRADNEQFF. The CDR3 DNA sequence: TGTGCCAGCAGCTCTCCCACCGGGAGGGCCGACAATGAGCAGTTCTTC.

The rearrangement joins TRBV5-1 to TRBJ1-3; 12 bases are shared with TRBD1. This CDR3 comprises 17 residues. From germline, CDR1 is SGHRS and CDR2 YFSETQ. V lost 0 bases and J lost 4; bases outside the gene matches: 5. The CDR3 here is CASSLGGTGGGGNTIYF. The CDR3, as DNA: TGCGCCAGCAGCTTGGGAGGGACAGGGGGCGGCGGAAACACCATATATTTT.

The sample holds a few counts of this clone. This sequence joins TRBV9 and TRBJ2-5; the match to TRBD2 covers 8 bases. The CDR3 loop spans 16 amino acids. Looked up from germline, CDR1 is SGDLS and CDR2 is YYNGEE. V lost 6 bases to trimming and J lost 5 bases; unmatched junction nucleotides: 15. CDR3: CASTPGGDNRVETQYF. CDR3 coding DNA: TGTGCCAGCACCCCCGGGGGGGACAACAGGGTCGAGACCCAGTACTTC.

This chain joins TRBV5-4 and TRBJ2-2, with TRBD2 identical over 7 bases. The germline V gene encodes CDR1 SGHNT and CDR2 YYREEE (reference sequence). V shed 1 base, J shed 7 bases, and the junction held 10 bases outside the gene matches. The CDR3 extends over 16 amino acids. This CDR3 is CASSLLLATLGGELFF. CDR3 in DNA: TGTGCCAGCAGCTTGTTACTAGCGACCCTCGGCGGGGAGCTGTTTTTT. The full variable domain, rest sourced from reference TRBV5-4 and TRBJ2-2, is ETGVTQSPTHLIKTRGQQVTLRCSSQSGHNTVSWYQQALGQGPQFIFQYYREEENGRGNFPPRFSGLQFPNYSSELNVNALELDDSALYLCASSLLLATLGGELFFGEGSRLTVL.

The V gene is TRBV9, the J gene TRBJ2-1, with 8 bases aligning to TRBD2. V shed 2 bases and J 5 bases; nucleotides not matched to a gene: 15. The germline CDR1 and CDR2 sequences are SGDLS and YYNGEE. The CDR3 is made up of 18 amino acids. The CDR3 region is CASSVRAGLGGRNNEQFF. As DNA, the CDR3 is TGTGCCAGCAGCGTTCGAGCGGGTCTCGGCGGGAGGAACAATGAGCAGTTCTTC.

CDR3 in DNA: TGTGCCAGCAGGCACGACAGGGTCCCAGCGTCCGGGGAGCTGTTTTTT. Translated, it gives CASRHDRVPASGELFF. The rearrangement uses TRBV28 and TRBJ2-2; TRBD1 matches 7 bases. This CDR3 has 16 residues. Germline CDR1 reads MDHEN; CDR2 reads SYDVKM. Trimming at V came to 6 bases and at J to 6 bases, leaving 13 bases not matched to a gene.

The chain has TRBV19 and TRBJ2-5; TRBD2 agrees at 12 bases. This CDR3 comprises 15 residues. Germline V gives CDR1 LNHDA, CDR2 SQIVND (reference sequence). The trim removed 4 bases at V and 4 bases at J, leaving 4 bases unmatched. The CDR3 bases are TGTGCCAGTAGTAACGGACTAGCGGGACTAGAGACCCAGTACTTC. This encodes CASSNGLAGLETQYF. Full variable domain (remainder filled in from reference TRBV19 and TRBJ2-5): DGGITQSPKYLFRKEGQNVTLSCEQNLNHDAMYWYRQDPGQGLRLIYYSQIVNDFQKGDIAEGYSVSREKKESFPLTVTSAQKNPTAFYLCASSNGLAGLETQYFGPGTRLLVL.

V is TRBV5-1 and J is TRBJ1-1, with a possible D match to TRBD1 (5 bases). This CDR3 region has 15 residues. The germline V gene encodes CDR1 SGHRS and CDR2 YFSETQ. V was trimmed by 4 bases and J by 1 base, leaving 14 bases between them. The CDR3 region has the DNA TGCGCCAGCAGCCCCCTGCCGGGGGGGAACACTGAAGCTTTCTTT. This translates into CASSPLPGGNTEAFF.

V gene TRBV4-2 combines with J gene TRBJ2-5; no clear D. Germline CDR1 reads LGHNA; CDR2 reads YNFKEQ. V lost 1 base and J 1 base, leaving 10 bases between the germline ends. This CDR3 is built from 15 residues. The CDR3 DNA is TGTGCCAGCAGCCAAGCTTCACAGAGCCAAGAGACCCAGTACTTC. Its translation: CASSQASQSQETQYF.